This T cell receptor beta chain was documented in a study of technical replicates of blood from four donors. Here immunoSEQ multiplex PCR was the method, and the copy in TCRdb shows in-frame clones only, minus some. This table holds 60,000 to 65,000 clones, 70% to 90% found once. The CDR3 is made up of 15 amino acids. V shed 5 bases, J shed 9 bases, and the junction held 13 bases outside the gene matches. Germline assignment: CDR1 PRHDT and CDR2 FYEKMQ (reference sequence). Material: PBMCs. The chain recombines TRBV13 with TRBJ2-1; 7 positions match TRBD2. The receptor's source is a human donor in good health. Some clones in this sample may be carry-over from other donors' samples. The CDR3 DNA sequence: TGTGCCAGCAGCCCCCGGGGTGGGGGGGTTACTGAGCAGTTCTTC. It codes for CASSPRGGGVTEQFF.